A single sample gave rise to the 11 T cell receptor beta chains below, sequenced in a study of T cells in women clearing cervical HPV infection. Method: immunoSEQ multiplex PCR; TCRdb's copy keeps in-frame clones and lacks some. In total, the table holds 30,000 or so clones. Input material: blood buffy coat. The receptors come from a woman aged 18 to 75 with a cervical HPV16 infection that either progressed to CIN3+ or cleared (not recorded which).

For this clone: Sequencing ends 3 residues short of the CDR3 end; the germline J gene provides the rest. The chain uses TRBV6-2 or TRBV6-3 and TRBJ1-5, with 8 nucleotides matching TRBD1. V gave up 7 bases and J gave up 0 bases; unmatched junction bases: 5. CDR1 is MNHEY, CDR2 SVGEGT, per germline. The length of the CDR3 is 15 residues. The sequenced part of the CDR3 DNA is TGTGCCAGCAAAGACCAGGGGGCTAGCAATCAGCCC. The encoded protein is CASKDQGASNQP. The entire CDR3 protein is CASKDQGASNQPQHF.

To note about this clone: The read halts 3 residues ahead of the CDR3 end, with the missing end drawn from the germline J gene. The rearrangement uses TRBV4-2 and TRBJ1-2; a weak D match, TRBD1 (5 bases). Deletions cut 0 bases from V and 7 bases from J, with 15 bases between. This CDR3 has 15 amino acids. The germline V gene has CDR1 LGHNA and CDR2 YNFKEQ. The CDR3 loop reads CASSQDIQGPGGYTF. The sequenced part of the CDR3 DNA is TGTGCCAGCAGCCAAGATATTCAGGGTCCGGGTGGC.

In the case of this clone: Coverage ceases 3 residues before the CDR3 finishes, and the germline J gene fills in the end. The chain couples TRBV19 to TRBJ2-1; 7 bases align to TRBD2. V shed 1 base, J shed 8 bases, and the junction held 8 bases outside the gene matches. Germline V gives CDR1 LNHDA, CDR2 SQIVND (reference sequence). There are 15 residues in the CDR3. CDR3 DNA (partial): TGTGCCAGTAGTATAGGAGGGCGGGAGTGGGATGAG. It is translated as CASSIGGREWDE. The full CDR3 protein is CASSIGGREWDEQFF.

CDR3 bases read: TGTGCCAGCAGACCCGATCAGGGGTCCTACAATGAG. Amino acid sequence: CASRPDQGSYNE. The whole CDR3 protein is CASRPDQGSYNEQFF. The chain combines TRBV5-4 with TRBJ2-1; D possibly corresponds to TRBD1 (6 bases). The CDR3 end is not reached by the read, which stops 3 residues before it; the germline J gene fills it in. The CDR3 runs to 15 residues. From germline, CDR1 is SGHNT and CDR2 YYREEE (reference sequence). V lost 5 bases, J lost 1 base, and 13 bases lay in between.

Points on this clone: The read ends 3 residues before the CDR3 terminus; that terminus is restored from the germline J gene. The chain joins TRBV10-3 to TRBJ2-3; D is possibly TRBD2 (6 bases). Trimming cost V 0 bases and J 2 bases, with 27 bases left between them. There are 21 residues in the CDR3. Germline V gene lookup returns CDR1 ENHRY and CDR2 SYGVKD. The CDR3 spells CAISESSFLSGASRNTDTQYF. The part of the CDR3 DNA that was read is TGTGCCATCAGTGAGTCGTCTTTTTTATCGGGAGCTAGCAGAAACACAGATACG.

In the case of this clone: The read falls 3 residues short of the CDR3 end, and the missing part is taken from the germline J gene. The rearrangement uses TRBV2 and TRBJ2-1; unclear D gene. Germline V lookup: CDR1 SNHLY, CDR2 FYNNEI. Trimming removed 5 bases from V and 4 bases from J, with 12 bases in between. This CDR3 has 14 residues. The CDR3 DNA, read in part, is TGTGCCAGCAGTCAGGTGGCCCAATACAATGAG. It translates to CASSQVAQYNE. The entire CDR3 sequence reads CASSQVAQYNEQFF.

A remark on this clone: Read data end 3 residues before the CDR3 end; the end is taken from the germline J gene. This sequence joins TRBV4-1 and TRBJ2-7; TRBD2 matches 9 bases. CDR1 and CDR2 from the germline V gene are MGHRA and YSYEKL. CDR3 length equals 16 residues. Trimming removed 5 bases from V and 0 bases from J; junction bases left unmatched: 8. The chain's CDR3 is CASSKISGSGSYEQYF. The CDR3 bases that were read are TGCGCCAGCAGCAAAATTAGCGGGAGTGGCTCCTACGAG.

CDR3 DNA, as far as it was read: TGTGCCAGTAGTTCCAGGGACTCTGGGGCCAACGTC. Amino acids: CASSSRDSGANV. The entire CDR3 protein is CASSSRDSGANVLTF. This chain links TRBV19 with TRBJ2-6, with TRBD1 as a possible D gene (5 bases). The read halts 3 residues ahead of the CDR3 end, with the missing end drawn from the germline J gene. The V gene lost 5 bases and the J gene lost 0 bases, with 8 bases spanning the gap. The CDR3 is 15 residues long. Germline assignment: CDR1 LNHDA and CDR2 SQIVND (reference sequence).

Notes on this clone: The read is 3 residues too short to cover the CDR3 end, so that end is filled in from the germline J gene. V is TRBV20-1 and J is TRBJ1-2; TRBD1 matches at 7 bases. Trimming at V came to 7 bases and at J to 0 bases, leaving 8 bases not matched to a gene. Germline V gives CDR1 DFQATT, CDR2 SNEGSKA (reference sequence). The CDR3 loop spans 14 amino acids. The chain's CDR3 is CSVWTGDSNYGYTF. Incomplete CDR3 DNA: TGCAGTGTTTGGACAGGTGATTCTAACTATGGC.

Of note for this clone: The observed sequence ends 3 residues before the CDR3 terminus, with the missing tail filled in from the germline J gene. The chain is built from TRBV29-1 and TRBJ2-1, with no clear D. The V gene lost 4 bases and the J gene lost 9 bases, with 10 bases spanning the gap. This CDR3 is built from 11 residues. Germline-derived CDR1 and CDR2 are SQVTM and ANQGSEA. Incomplete CDR3 DNA: TGCAGCGTTGGAGTAGGCGGTGAG. Translating it yields CSVGVGGE. The whole CDR3 is CSVGVGGEQFF.

Note on this clone: The CDR3 end lies 3 residues beyond the end of the read and is filled in from the germline J gene. The J gene is TRBJ2-7, the V gene TRBV10-3; 11 bases are shared with TRBD2. After removal of 10 bases from V and 5 bases from J, the junction contained 10 bases not matched to a gene. The CDR3 contains 14 residues. CDR1 is ENHRY and CDR2 is SYGVKD in the germline V gene. The CDR3 bases that were read are TGTGCCACGGGACTAGCGGAACTGGGGGACGAG. Translating it yields CATGLAELGDE. The entire CDR3 protein reads CATGLAELGDEQYF.